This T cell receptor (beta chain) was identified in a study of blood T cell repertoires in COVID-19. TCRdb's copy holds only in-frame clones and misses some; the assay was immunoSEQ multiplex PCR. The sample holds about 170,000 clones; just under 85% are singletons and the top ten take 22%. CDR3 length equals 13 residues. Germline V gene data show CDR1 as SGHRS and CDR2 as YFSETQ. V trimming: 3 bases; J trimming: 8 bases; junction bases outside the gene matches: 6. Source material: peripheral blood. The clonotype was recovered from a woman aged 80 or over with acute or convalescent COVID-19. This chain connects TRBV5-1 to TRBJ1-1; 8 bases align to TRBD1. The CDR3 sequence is CASSYGQGIEAFF. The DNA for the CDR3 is TGCGCCAGCAGCTACGGACAGGGAATAGAAGCTTTCTTT.